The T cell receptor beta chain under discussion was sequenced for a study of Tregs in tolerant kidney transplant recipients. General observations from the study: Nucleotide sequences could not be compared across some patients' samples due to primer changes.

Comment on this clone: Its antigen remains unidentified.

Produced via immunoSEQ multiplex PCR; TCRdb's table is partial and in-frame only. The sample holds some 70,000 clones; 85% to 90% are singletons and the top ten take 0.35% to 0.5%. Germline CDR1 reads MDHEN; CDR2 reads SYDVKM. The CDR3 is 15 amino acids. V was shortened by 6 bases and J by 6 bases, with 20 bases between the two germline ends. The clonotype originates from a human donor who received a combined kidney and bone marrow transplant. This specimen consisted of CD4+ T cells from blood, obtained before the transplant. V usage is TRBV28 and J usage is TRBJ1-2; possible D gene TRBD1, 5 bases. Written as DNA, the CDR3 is TGTGCCAGCAGGTTTTCAGGGAGAGAGCGGGATGGCTACACCTTC. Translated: CASRFSGRERDGYTF.